This passage covers 17 T cell receptor beta chains from one sample sequenced in a study of vaccination effects on CD4 cells after COVID-19. Investigators separated out CD4+ T cells once about eleven days of culture had passed. These receptors' targets are unknown. The assay was immunoSEQ multiplex PCR, and TCRdb's table has in-frame clones only and misses some. The data contain roughly 50,000 clones, approximately 70% of them seen just once; the ten biggest clones take up roughly 5.1%. The material sequenced was CD4+ T cells from PBMCs cultured without peptide, taken before COVID-19 vaccination. These TCRs come from a human donor who received a COVID-19 vaccine.

This chain links TRBV19 with TRBJ1-1; no firm D call. This CDR3 has 13 residues. Germline CDR1 is LNHDA and CDR2 is SQIVND (reference sequence). V lost 5 bases and J 5 bases, leaving 12 bases between the germline ends. DNA of the CDR3: TGTGCCAGTAGTCCCTCCGTCGGGACTGAAGCTTTCTTT. Residues: CASSPSVGTEAFF.

This clone was observed at least ten times. The CDR3 spells CASSSKGTFNEQFF. DNA of the CDR3: TGTGCCAGCAGCTCAAAGGGCACGTTCAATGAGCAGTTCTTC. The chain combines TRBV13 with TRBJ2-1; the D is unclear. V was trimmed by 4 bases and J by 6 bases, leaving 13 bases between them. This CDR3 contains 14 residues. CDR1 PRHDT and CDR2 FYEKMQ come from the germline V gene (reference sequence).

V gene TRBV7-8 combines with J gene TRBJ2-1, with D perhaps matching TRBD1 or TRBD2 (5 bases each). Germline assignment: CDR1 SGHVS and CDR2 FQNEAQ. The CDR3 extends over 16 amino acids. Between the trimmed V and J ends, which lost 6 bases and 1 base, there was a span of 16 bases. The chain's CDR3 is CASRLRRDPSYNEQFF. The CDR3 bases are TGTGCCAGCAGATTACGCCGGGACCCATCCTACAATGAGCAGTTCTTC.

The V call is TRBV5-4, the J call TRBJ1-2; no definite D call. Germline CDR1 SGHNT, CDR2 YYREEE (reference sequence). The CDR3 spans 13 residues. V lost 0 bases and J lost 4, with 7 bases in between. The CDR3 DNA reads TGTGCCAGCAGCTTGGAAGGACCCTATGGCTACACCTTC. Amino acid sequence: CASSLEGPYGYTF.

The DNA of the CDR3 is TGCGCCAGCAGCAAGACCGGGACAAACTACAATGAGCAGTTCTTC. Protein: CASSKTGTNYNEQFF. The chain has TRBV4-1 and TRBJ2-1; D possibly corresponds to TRBD1 (6 bases). Trimming shortened V by 5 bases and J by 3 bases, and 14 bases separated the two germline ends. The CDR3 spans 15 residues. Germline CDR1 MGHRA, CDR2 YSYEKL.

This sequence joins TRBV18 and TRBJ1-4, with D possibly TRBD1 on 6 matching bases. Germline values: CDR1 KGHSH, CDR2 LQKENI. There are 16 residues in the CDR3. The ends were cut back, 3 bases at V and 0 bases at J, with 11 bases in the middle. DNA of the CDR3: TGTGCCAGCTCACCCAGGGAGGGGGCAACTAATGAAAAACTGTTTTTT. This sequence encodes CASSPREGATNEKLFF.

This chain uses TRBV5-1 with TRBJ1-1; 10 bases match TRBD1. The V gene end was trimmed by 4 bases and the J gene end by 2 bases; junction bases not matched to a gene: 5. Germline CDR1 SGHRS, CDR2 YFSETQ. The CDR3 loop spans 15 amino acids. Here the CDR3 reads CASSSGTGENTEAFF. Here the CDR3 DNA reads TGCGCCAGCAGCAGTGGGACAGGGGAAAACACTGAAGCTTTCTTT.

The chain has TRBV12-5 and TRBJ1-2; D not resolved. The CDR3 has 12 residues. Germline lookup yields CDR1 LGHNT and CDR2 FRNRAP. V was pared by 0 bases and J by 12 bases, with 11 bases between. The CDR3 is CASGLVRTDNTF. CDR3 bases: TGTGCTAGTGGTTTGGTACGGACTGACAACACCTTC.

Only a few counts were recorded for this clone. The rearrangement uses TRBV4-1 and TRBJ2-1; D gene ambiguous. Trimming pared 4 bases from V and 1 base from J, leaving 11 bases between. There are 15 residues in the CDR3. Germline V gives CDR1 MGHRA, CDR2 YSYEKL. The CDR3 region is CASSPGLGSYNEQFF. CDR3 nucleotide sequence: TGCGCCAGCAGCCCGGGTTTGGGGTCCTACAATGAGCAGTTCTTC.

This clone has only a few counts. This chain joins TRBV6-5 and TRBJ1-5, with a possible D match to TRBD1 (5 bases). V was clipped by 7 bases and J by 2 bases, with 15 bases between them. Looked up from germline, CDR1 is MNHEY and CDR2 is SVGAGI. The CDR3 extends over 15 amino acids. The DNA for the CDR3 is TGTGCCAGCATCTTGGGGGGAAAGGGCAATCAGCCCCAGCATTTT. Protein product: CASILGGKGNQPQHF.

This chain joins TRBV3-1 (or the pseudogene TRBV3-2) and TRBJ1-4, with 7 bases fitting TRBD1. J gave up 7 bases and V 7 bases, and 6 bases lay outside the gene matches. Germline V gene data show CDR1 as LGHDT and CDR2 as YNNKEL (reference sequence). This CDR3 has 13 amino acids. The CDR3: CASTGTDGEKLFF. The CDR3, as DNA: TGTGCCAGCACTGGGACAGACGGTGAAAAACTGTTTTTT.

This clone was found once. The chain carries TRBV28 and TRBJ2-5, with 9 bases fitting TRBD2. Germline V gene sequence: CDR1 MDHEN, CDR2 SYDVKM. Trimming took 2 bases from V and 5 from J; bases not matched to a gene: 3. This CDR3 contains 14 residues. The DNA of the CDR3 is TGTGCCAGCAGTTTAGCGGGAGGGCCGGAGACCCAGTACTTC. Protein product: CASSLAGGPETQYF. The full variable domain, with the rest looked up from reference TRBV28 and TRBJ2-5, is DVKVTQSSRYLVKRTGEKVFLECVQDMDHENMFWYRQDPGLGLRLIYFSYDVKMKEKGDIPEGYSVSREKKERFSLILESASTNQTSMYLCASSLAGGPETQYFGPGTRLLVL.

V is TRBV18 and J is TRBJ1-2; 8 nucleotides match TRBD1. Trimming at V came to 2 bases and at J to 7 bases, leaving 15 bases not matched to a gene. Germline CDR1 and CDR2: KGHSH and LQKENI. CDR3 size: 17 residues. CDR3: CASSPNSAGQGVGGYTF. The CDR3 DNA follows: TGTGCCAGCTCACCAAACTCAGCCGGACAGGGAGTTGGTGGCTACACCTTC. Looking up the rest from reference TRBV18 and TRBJ1-2 gives the full variable domain: NAGVMQNPRHLVRRRGQEARLRCSPMKGHSHVYWYRQLPEEGLKFMVYLQKENIIDESGMPKERFSAEFPKEGPSILRIQQVVRGDSAAYFCASSPNSAGQGVGGYTFGSGTRLTVV.

This clone showed up just a few times. This chain uses TRBV24-1 with TRBJ2-2; D not resolved. Trimming cost V 4 bases and J 4 bases, with 6 bases left between them. CDR3 length: 13 residues. Germline assignment: CDR1 KGHDR and CDR2 SFDVKD. CDR3 amino acids: CATSDRATGELFF. CDR3 DNA: TGTGCCACCAGTGACCGAGCCACCGGGGAGCTGTTTTTT.

The V gene is TRBV30, the J gene TRBJ2-7, with D possibly being TRBD2 (6 bases). This CDR3 has 12 amino acids. Germline V gene lookup returns CDR1 GTSNPN and CDR2 SVGIG (reference sequence). Trimming stripped 3 bases from V and 0 bases from J, with 6 bases between. CDR3 DNA: TGTGCCTGGAGCGGGGGCTCCTACGAGCAGTACTTC. This translates into CAWSGGSYEQYF.

This rearrangement joins TRBV5-1 to TRBJ1-1; TRBD1 agrees at 7 bases. This CDR3 spans 13 amino acids. With 5 bases clipped from V and 1 base from J, the junction kept 2 bases outside the gene matches. The germline V gene encodes CDR1 SGHRS and CDR2 YFSETQ. CDR3 in DNA: TGCGCCAGCAGTCGACAGGGGAACACTGAAGCTTTCTTT. It codes for CASSRQGNTEAFF.

V and J are TRBV29-1 and TRBJ2-7; possibly TRBD1 for D (5 bases). Germline V gene lookup returns CDR1 SQVTM and CDR2 ANQGSEA. V was shortened by 2 bases and J by 7 bases, with 15 bases between the two germline ends. The CDR3 length is 13 residues. The CDR3 DNA sequence: TGCAGCGTTGAACTGGGGCCAAGTGGGGAGCAGTACTTC. Translated: CSVELGPSGEQYF.